The entry below describes one TCR beta chain. Individual cDNA molecules were tagged with unique molecular identifiers. TCRdb re-called the 5' RACE reads through MiXCR, storing one row per CDR3 protein. The sample records some 98,000 distinct CDR3 sequences, 8% to 13% being singletons. V was trimmed by 6 bases and J by 8 bases, leaving 17 bases between them. The CDR3 has 14 amino acids. Germline values: CDR1 MDHEN, CDR2 SYDVKM. These data come from a study of early T cells in non-severe SARS-CoV-2 infection. The rearrangement uses TRBV28 and TRBJ1-3; a weak D match, TRBD1 (5 bases). The sample was whole blood. The receptor was derived from an adult who was a healthcare worker with PCR-confirmed SARS-CoV-2 infection or an uninfected control (not recorded which). CDR3 amino acids: CASSPQVTRDTIYF. The CDR3 region has the DNA TGTGCCAGCAGCCCACAGGTCACCCGGGACACCATATATTTT. The full variable domain, with the rest looked up from reference TRBV28 and TRBJ1-3, is DVKVTQSSRYLVKRTGEKVFLECVQDMDHENMFWYRQDPGLGLRLIYFSYDVKMKEKGDIPEGYSVSREKKERFSLILESASTNQTSMYLCASSPQVTRDTIYFGEGSWLTVV.